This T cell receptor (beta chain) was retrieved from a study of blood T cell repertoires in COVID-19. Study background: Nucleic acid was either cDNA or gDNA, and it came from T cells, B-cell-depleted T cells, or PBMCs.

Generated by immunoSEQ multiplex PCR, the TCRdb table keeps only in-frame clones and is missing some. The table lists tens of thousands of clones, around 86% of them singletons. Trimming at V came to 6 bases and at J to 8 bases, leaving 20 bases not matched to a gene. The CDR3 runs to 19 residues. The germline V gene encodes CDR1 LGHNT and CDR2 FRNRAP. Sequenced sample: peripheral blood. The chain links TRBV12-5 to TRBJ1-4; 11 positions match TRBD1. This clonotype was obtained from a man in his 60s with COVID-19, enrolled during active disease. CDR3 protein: CASGRALGQGVGGPEKLFF. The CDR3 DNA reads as TGTGCTAGTGGCCGGGCTTTGGGACAGGGGGTCGGAGGACCAGAAAAACTGTTTTTT. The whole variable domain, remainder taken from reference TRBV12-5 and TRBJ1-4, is DARVTQTPRHKVTEMGQEVTMRCQPILGHNTVFWYRQTMMQGLELLAYFRNRAPLDDSGMPKDRFSAEMPDATLATLKIQPSEPRDSAVYFCASGRALGQGVGGPEKLFFGSGTQLSVL.